The T cell receptor (beta chain) under discussion was sequenced for a study of blood T cell repertoires in COVID-19. For the study at large: COVID-19 samples collected from the United States, Italy and Spain covered acute and convalescent phases. Sources were T cells, B-cell-depleted T cells, or PBMCs; the material itself was cDNA or gDNA.

In the source study's methods: Estimation of nucleated cell counts relied on the amplification of reference gene primers. Sequencing was performed with immunoSEQ multiplex PCR; in TCRdb, only in-frame clones are kept and a portion is missing. V, J and clone size are taken as reported in that table, and D and trimming were inferred from the DNA itself. Counted here are around 25,000 clones, around four fifths occurring once; the ten biggest clones make up more than 65%. Sequences were obtained from peripheral blood. The receptor's source is a man between 65 and 85 years old with acute or convalescent COVID-19.

CDR3 sequence: CAWNLAGGVYNEQFF. The CDR3 nucleotides read TGTGCCTGGAATTTAGCGGGAGGTGTTTACAATGAGCAGTTCTTC. This chain links TRBV30 with TRBJ2-1, with 10 bases matching TRBD2. The junction had 7 bases not matched to a gene; V was cut back by 4 bases and J by 4 bases. The CDR3 spans 15 residues. Germline V lookup: CDR1 GTSNPN, CDR2 SVGIG (reference sequence).